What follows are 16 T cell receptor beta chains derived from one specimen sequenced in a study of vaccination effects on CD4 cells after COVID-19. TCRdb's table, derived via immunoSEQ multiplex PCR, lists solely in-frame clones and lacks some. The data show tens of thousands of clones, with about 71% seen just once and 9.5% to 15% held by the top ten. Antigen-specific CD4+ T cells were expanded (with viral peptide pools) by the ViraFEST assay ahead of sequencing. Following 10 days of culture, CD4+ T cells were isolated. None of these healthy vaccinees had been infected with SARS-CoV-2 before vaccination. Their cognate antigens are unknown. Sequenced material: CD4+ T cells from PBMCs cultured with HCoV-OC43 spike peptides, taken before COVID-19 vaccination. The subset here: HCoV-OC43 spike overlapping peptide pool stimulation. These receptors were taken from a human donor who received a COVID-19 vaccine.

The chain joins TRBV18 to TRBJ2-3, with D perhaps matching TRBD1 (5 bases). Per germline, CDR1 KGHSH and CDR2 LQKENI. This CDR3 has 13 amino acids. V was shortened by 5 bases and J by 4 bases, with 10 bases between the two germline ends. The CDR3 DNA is TGTGCCAGCTCATCTTCAGGGTCAGATACGCAGTATTTT. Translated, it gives CASSSSGSDTQYF.

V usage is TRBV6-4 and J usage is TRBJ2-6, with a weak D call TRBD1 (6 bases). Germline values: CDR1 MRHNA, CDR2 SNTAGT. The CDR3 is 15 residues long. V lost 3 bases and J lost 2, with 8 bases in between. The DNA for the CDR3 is TGTGCCAGCAGTGAAAACAGGGCTGGGGCCAACGTCCTGACTTTC. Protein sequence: CASSENRAGANVLTF.

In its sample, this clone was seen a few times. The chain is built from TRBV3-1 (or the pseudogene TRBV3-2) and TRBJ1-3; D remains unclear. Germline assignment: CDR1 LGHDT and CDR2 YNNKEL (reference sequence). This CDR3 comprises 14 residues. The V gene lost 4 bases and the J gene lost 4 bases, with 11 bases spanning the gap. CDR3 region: CASSPTGSGNTIYF. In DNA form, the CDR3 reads TGTGCCAGCAGCCCGACGGGATCCGGAAACACCATATATTTT.

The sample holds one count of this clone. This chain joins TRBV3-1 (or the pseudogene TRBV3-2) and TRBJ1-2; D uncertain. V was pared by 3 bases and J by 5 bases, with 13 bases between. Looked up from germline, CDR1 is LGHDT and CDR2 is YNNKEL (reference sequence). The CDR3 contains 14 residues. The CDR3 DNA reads TGTGCCAGCAGCCAGGGTGAGAGCGATTATGGCTACACCTTC. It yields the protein CASSQGESDYGYTF.

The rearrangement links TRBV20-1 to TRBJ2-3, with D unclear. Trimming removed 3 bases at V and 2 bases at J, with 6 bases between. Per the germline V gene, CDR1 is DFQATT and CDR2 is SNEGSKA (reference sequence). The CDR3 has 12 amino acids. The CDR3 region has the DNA TGCAGTGCTAGTCGAGCCACAGATACGCAGTATTTT. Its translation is CSASRATDTQYF.

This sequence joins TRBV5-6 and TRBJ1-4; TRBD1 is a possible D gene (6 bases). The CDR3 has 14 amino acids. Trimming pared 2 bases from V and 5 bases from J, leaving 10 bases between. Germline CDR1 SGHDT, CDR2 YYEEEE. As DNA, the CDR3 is TGTGCCAGCAGCTTTATCACAGGGAATGAAAAACTGTTTTTT. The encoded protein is CASSFITGNEKLFF.

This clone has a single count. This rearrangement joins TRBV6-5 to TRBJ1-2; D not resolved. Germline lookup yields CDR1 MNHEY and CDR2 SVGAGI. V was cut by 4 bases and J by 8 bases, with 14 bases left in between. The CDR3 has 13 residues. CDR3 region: CASSSGPLGGYTF. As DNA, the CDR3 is TGTGCCAGCAGTTCCGGGCCTTTGGGAGGCTACACCTTC.

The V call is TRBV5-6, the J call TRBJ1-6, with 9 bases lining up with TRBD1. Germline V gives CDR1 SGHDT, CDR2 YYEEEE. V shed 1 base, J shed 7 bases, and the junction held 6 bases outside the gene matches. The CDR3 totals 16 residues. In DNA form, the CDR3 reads TGTGCCAGCAGCTTGAAGCGGACAGGGGTGAATTCACCCCTCCACTTT. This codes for CASSLKRTGVNSPLHF.

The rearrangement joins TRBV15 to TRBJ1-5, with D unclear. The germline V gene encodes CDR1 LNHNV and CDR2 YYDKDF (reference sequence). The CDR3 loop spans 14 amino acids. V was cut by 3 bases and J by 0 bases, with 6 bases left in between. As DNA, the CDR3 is TGTGCCACCAGCAGTGTATATAGCAATCAGCCCCAGCATTTT. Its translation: CATSSVYSNQPQHF.

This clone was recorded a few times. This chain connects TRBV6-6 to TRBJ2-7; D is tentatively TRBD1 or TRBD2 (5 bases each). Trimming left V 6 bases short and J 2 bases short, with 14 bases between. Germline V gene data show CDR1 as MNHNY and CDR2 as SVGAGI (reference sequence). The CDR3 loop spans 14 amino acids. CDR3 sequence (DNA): TGTGCCAGCAGAACCGGGACGGGAACCTACGAGCAGTACTTC. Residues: CASRTGTGTYEQYF.

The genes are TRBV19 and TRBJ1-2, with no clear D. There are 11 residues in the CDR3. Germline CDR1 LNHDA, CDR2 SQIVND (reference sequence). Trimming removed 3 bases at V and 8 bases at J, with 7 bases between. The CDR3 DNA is TGTGCCAGTAGTATCGGCCTGGGCTACACCTTC. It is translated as CASSIGLGYTF.

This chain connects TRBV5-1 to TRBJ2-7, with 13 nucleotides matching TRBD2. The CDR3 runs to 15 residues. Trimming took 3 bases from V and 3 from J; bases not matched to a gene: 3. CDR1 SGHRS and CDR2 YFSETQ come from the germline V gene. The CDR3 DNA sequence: TGCGCCAGCAGCTCGGGGACTAGCGGGATCTACGAGCAGTACTTC. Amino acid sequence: CASSSGTSGIYEQYF.

The CDR3 loop is CASSQESETQYF. The CDR3 DNA sequence: TGTGCCAGCAGCCAAGAGTCGGAGACCCAGTACTTC. The chain links TRBV3-1 (or the pseudogene TRBV3-2) to TRBJ2-5; D is undetermined. CDR3 size: 12 residues. Germline values: CDR1 LGHDT, CDR2 YNNKEL (reference sequence). Trimming pared 0 bases from V and 5 bases from J, leaving 4 bases between.

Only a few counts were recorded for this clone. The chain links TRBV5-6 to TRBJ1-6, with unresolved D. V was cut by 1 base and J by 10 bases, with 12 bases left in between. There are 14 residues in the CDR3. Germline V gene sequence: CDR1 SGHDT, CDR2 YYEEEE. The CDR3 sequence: CASSLYAGFSPLHF. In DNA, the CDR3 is TGTGCCAGCAGCTTGTACGCGGGTTTCTCACCCCTCCACTTT.

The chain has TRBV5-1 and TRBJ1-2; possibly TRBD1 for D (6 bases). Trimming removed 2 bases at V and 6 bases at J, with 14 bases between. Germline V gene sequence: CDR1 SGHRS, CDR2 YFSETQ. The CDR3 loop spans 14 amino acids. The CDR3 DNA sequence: TGCGCCAGCAGCTTCTCCGCCGACAGGAATGGCTACACCTTC. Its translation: CASSFSADRNGYTF.

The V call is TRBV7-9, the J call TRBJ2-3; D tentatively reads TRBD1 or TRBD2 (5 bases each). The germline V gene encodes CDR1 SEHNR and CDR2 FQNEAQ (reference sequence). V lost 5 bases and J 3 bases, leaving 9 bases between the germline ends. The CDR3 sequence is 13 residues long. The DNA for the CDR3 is TGTGCCAGCAGCACCGAGGGGACAGATACGCAGTATTTT. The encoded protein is CASSTEGTDTQYF.